Presented here are 32 T cell receptor beta chains from one specimen sequenced in a study of OX40 agonist ivuxolimab in advanced cancers. Assay: immunoSEQ multiplex PCR; the TCRdb copy retains only in-frame clones and omits some. The table includes under 100,000 clones, 84% detected once. The sample consisted of CD4+ or CD8+ T cells sorted from blood, taken in a trial of the OX40 agonist ivuxolimab. These receptor sequences come from an adult with an advanced solid tumor such as melanoma, head and neck, liver or kidney cancer.

The CDR3 bases are TGTGCCAGCAGCTTAGCGGGGGGAAGCACTGAAGCTTTCTTT. This translates into CASSLAGGSTEAFF. J is TRBJ1-1 and V is TRBV7-6, with D possibly TRBD1 on 5 matching bases. V dropped 0 bases and J dropped 4 bases, with 9 bases sitting between them. This CDR3 contains 14 residues. Looked up from germline, CDR1 is SGHVS and CDR2 is FNYEAQ.

V is TRBV11-2 and J is TRBJ2-1; unclear D gene. CDR1 is SGHAT, CDR2 FQNNGV, per germline. The CDR3 totals 15 residues. V dropped 3 bases and J dropped 7 bases, with 16 bases sitting between them. CDR3 coding DNA: TGTGCCAGCAGCTTCATAGCCGAGCCCCTTAATGAGCAGTTCTTC. Protein sequence: CASSFIAEPLNEQFF.

The CDR3 DNA reads TGCGCCAGCAGCTCGTCAGGGGACACTGAAGCTTTCTTT. It is translated as CASSSSGDTEAFF. This chain connects TRBV5-1 to TRBJ1-1; possible D gene TRBD1, 6 bases. Germline CDR1 and CDR2: SGHRS and YFSETQ. This CDR3 comprises 13 residues. The V gene lost 3 bases and the J gene lost 3 bases, with 9 bases spanning the gap.

The chain employs TRBV2 and TRBJ1-2; a possible D gene is TRBD1 (6 bases). Germline V gene data show CDR1 as SNHLY and CDR2 as FYNNEI. This CDR3 has 15 residues. V was trimmed by 4 bases and J by 7 bases, leaving 19 bases between them. CDR3 amino acids: CASSANPGQTGGYTF. The CDR3 DNA sequence: TGTGCCAGCAGTGCTAACCCGGGACAAACGGGTGGCTACACCTTC.

The chain combines TRBV9 with TRBJ2-1; 7 bases are a match to TRBD1. The germline gives CDR1 SGDLS, CDR2 YYNGEE. The ends lost 0 bases at V and 4 bases at J; junction bases unmatched: 7. The CDR3 is 16 amino acids. The CDR3 region has the DNA TGTGCCAGCAGCGTAGTAACGGCAGGGGGTTACAATGAGCAGTTCTTC. This sequence encodes CASSVVTAGGYNEQFF.

This sequence joins TRBV2 and TRBJ2-1; D perhaps matches TRBD1 (5 bases). Germline CDR1 and CDR2: SNHLY and FYNNEI. Trimming pared 3 bases from V and 7 bases from J, leaving 13 bases between. The length of the CDR3 is 14 residues. The CDR3 DNA sequence: TGTGCCAGCAGTGAGCAGGGCTCTAGTAATGAGCAGTTCTTC. The encoded protein is CASSEQGSSNEQFF. The full variable domain, its missing parts supplied by reference TRBV2 and TRBJ2-1, is EPEVTQTPSHQVTQMGQEVILRCVPISNHLYFYWYRQILGQKVEFLVSFYNNEISEKSEIFDDQFSVERPDGSNFTLKIRSTKLEDSAMYFCASSEQGSSNEQFFGPGTRLTVL.

The chain employs TRBV10-3 and TRBJ2-7; D is unresolved. Trimming shortened V by 0 bases and J by 5 bases, and 11 bases separated the two germline ends. Germline CDR1 and CDR2: ENHRY and SYGVKD. The CDR3 totals 14 residues. This CDR3 reads CAISESEGNHEQYF. The CDR3 DNA is TGTGCCATCAGTGAGTCGGAAGGGAACCACGAGCAGTACTTC.

This clone was seen only a few times. CDR3 nucleotides: TGTGCCAGCAGCCCCCAGGGCCAAGAGCAGTACTTC. As protein: CASSPQGQEQYF. The V and J genes are TRBV7-9 and TRBJ2-7, with D perhaps matching TRBD1 (5 bases). CDR1 is SEHNR, CDR2 FQNEAQ, per germline (reference sequence). Deletions cut 5 bases from V and 7 bases from J, with 12 bases between. The CDR3 sequence is 12 residues long.

The J gene is TRBJ1-1, the V gene TRBV7-2; the D is unclear. Germline CDR1 reads SGHTA; CDR2 reads FQGNSA. The CDR3 is 14 amino acids. V lost 2 bases, J lost 4 bases, and 11 bases lay in between. CDR3 DNA: TGTGCCAGCAGCTTAATGGGGAGGAGCACTGAAGCTTTCTTT. Its translation is CASSLMGRSTEAFF. The entire variable domain, with the rest obtained from reference TRBV7-2 and TRBJ1-1, is as follows: GAGVSQSPSNKVTEKGKDVELRCDPISGHTALYWYRQSLGQGLEFLIYFQGNSAPDKSGLPSDRFSAERTGGSVSTLTIQRTQQEDSAVYLCASSLMGRSTEAFFGQGTRLTVV.

The gene calls are TRBV28 and TRBJ1-1; D ambiguous. The ends were cut back, 4 bases at V and 0 bases at J, with 9 bases in the middle. Germline CDR1 and CDR2: MDHEN and SYDVKM. This CDR3 spans 14 amino acids. CDR3 sequence: CASSSRAMNTEAFF. DNA for the CDR3: TGTGCCAGCAGTTCACGGGCCATGAACACTGAAGCTTTCTTT.

The chain recombines TRBV6-5 with TRBJ1-4; D is uncertain. CDR3 size: 14 residues. Germline assignment: CDR1 MNHEY and CDR2 SVGAGI. The germline V and J ends were trimmed by 4 bases and 8 bases, with 14 bases remaining between them. This chain's CDR3 is CASSLRVLEEKLFF. The CDR3 DNA sequence: TGTGCCAGCAGTTTGAGGGTCCTAGAGGAAAAACTGTTTTTT.

This chain connects TRBV7-2 to TRBJ1-2; D is unclear. Trimming cost V 0 bases and J 8 bases, with 16 bases left between them. The CDR3 spans 15 residues. CDR1 is SGHTA, CDR2 FQGNSA, per germline. The CDR3, as DNA: TGTGCCAGCAGCTTAGCGCTTAATGTCGGGTCAGGCTACACCTTC. Its translation: CASSLALNVGSGYTF.

This chain joins TRBV6-5 and TRBJ1-1; D might be TRBD1 (6 bases). This CDR3 region has 15 residues. Germline lookup yields CDR1 MNHEY and CDR2 SVGAGI. Trimming removed 3 bases at V and 0 bases at J, with 11 bases between. The CDR3 DNA sequence: TGTGCCAGCAGTTATCAACAGGGTTTGAACACTGAAGCTTTCTTT. Translating gives CASSYQQGLNTEAFF.

The rearrangement joins TRBV7-2 to TRBJ2-2; 8 bases align to TRBD2. The CDR3 sequence is 18 residues long. CDR1 and CDR2 from the germline V gene are SGHTA and FQGNSA. Losses at the gene ends were 5 bases for V and 2 bases for J; bases not matched to a gene: 13. CDR3 in DNA: TGTGCCAGCAGCACCCTCGCAGCGCTAGCGGGTAACACCGGGGAGCTGTTTTTT. Amino acid sequence: CASSTLAALAGNTGELFF.

The chain couples TRBV11-2 to TRBJ1-2; possibly TRBD1 for D (6 bases). V was clipped by 1 base and J by 7 bases, with 16 bases between them. CDR1 is SGHAT, CDR2 FQNNGV, per germline. This CDR3 spans 15 amino acids. The CDR3 loop reads CASSLGTPRGGGYTF. The CDR3 nucleotides read TGTGCCAGCAGCTTAGGTACCCCTCGAGGGGGTGGCTACACCTTC.

The V call is TRBV11-2, the J call TRBJ2-7, with 12 bases that match TRBD2. Germline values: CDR1 SGHAT, CDR2 FQNNGV. V trimming: 4 bases; J trimming: 5 bases; junction bases outside the gene matches: 6. This CDR3 is 15 amino acids long. Here the CDR3 reads CASSSRLAGVHEQYF. The DNA for the CDR3 is TGTGCCAGCAGCTCGCGACTAGCGGGAGTCCACGAGCAGTACTTC.

This chain links TRBV11-2 with TRBJ2-7; D perhaps matches TRBD2 (6 bases). Germline CDR1 and CDR2: SGHAT and FQNNGV. This CDR3 spans 11 amino acids. Trimming stripped 4 bases from V and 9 bases from J, with 10 bases between. In DNA form, the CDR3 reads TGTGCCAGCAGCTCGGGAGTAGTGCAGTACTTC. Protein product: CASSSGVVQYF.

V gene TRBV6-6 combines with J gene TRBJ1-1; 8 positions agree with TRBD1. From germline, CDR1 is MNHNY and CDR2 SVGAGI (reference sequence). V shed 2 bases, J shed 6 bases, and the junction held 5 bases outside the gene matches. This CDR3 contains 14 residues. CDR3 region: CASSYPGQGPEAFF. Here the CDR3 DNA reads TGTGCCAGCAGTTACCCCGGACAGGGCCCTGAAGCTTTCTTT.

The rearrangement links TRBV28 to TRBJ2-5; 10 positions agree with TRBD2. This CDR3 has 15 amino acids. In germline, CDR1 is MDHEN, CDR2 SYDVKM. After removal of 2 bases from V and 5 bases from J, the junction contained 5 bases not matched to a gene. CDR3 sequence: CASSLLAGERETQYF. CDR3 bases: TGTGCCAGCAGTTTACTAGCGGGGGAGCGGGAGACCCAGTACTTC.

This chain connects TRBV9 to TRBJ1-2; the D gene is possibly TRBD1 (5 bases). The V and J ends lost 7 bases and 9 bases respectively, with 13 bases between them. Germline V gene data show CDR1 as SGDLS and CDR2 as YYNGEE. The CDR3 is 11 residues long. The CDR3 sequence is CASELDSRYTF. The CDR3 nucleotides are TGTGCCAGCGAACTCGACAGTCGCTACACCTTC.

The chain joins TRBV7-3 to TRBJ1-6; 9 nucleotides agree with TRBD1. The V segment lost 5 bases and the J segment 7 bases; nucleotides outside the gene matches: 6. Germline V gene sequence: CDR1 SGHTA, CDR2 FQGTGA. The CDR3 loop spans 15 amino acids. The CDR3 region is CASSLGTGRNSPLHF. The DNA for the CDR3 is TGTGCCAGCAGCCTAGGGACAGGGCGGAATTCACCCCTCCACTTT. The full variable domain, its missing parts supplied by reference TRBV7-3 and TRBJ1-6, is GAGVSQTPSNKVTEKGKYVELRCDPISGHTALYWYRQSLGQGPEFLIYFQGTGAADDSGLPNDRFFAVRPEGSVSTLKIQRTERGDSAVYLCASSLGTGRNSPLHFGNGTRLTVT.

This clone was counted between two and nine times. The rearrangement links TRBV5-1 to TRBJ2-3, with 11 bases fitting TRBD1. This CDR3 contains 15 residues. V lost 7 bases and J lost 2; bases outside the gene matches: 6. CDR1 and CDR2 (germline): SGHRS, YFSETQ. CDR3 amino acids: CASSGQGGYTDTQYF. The DNA for the CDR3 is TGCGCCAGCTCGGGACAGGGGGGGTACACAGATACGCAGTATTTT.

This sequence joins TRBV10-3 and TRBJ2-2; tentatively, D is TRBD2 (5 bases). V shed 8 bases and J shed 5 bases, with 9 bases lying between them. This CDR3 spans 12 amino acids. Germline lookup yields CDR1 ENHRY and CDR2 SYGVKD. CDR3 sequence: CAIGGGTGELFF. The CDR3 DNA reads TGTGCCATCGGAGGTGGGACCGGGGAGCTGTTTTTT.

This clone was seen just once. The chain is built from TRBV19 and TRBJ2-1; tentatively, D is TRBD1 (5 bases). V lost 1 base and J 5 bases, leaving 9 bases between the germline ends. The CDR3 consists of 14 residues. Germline V gene data show CDR1 as LNHDA and CDR2 as SQIVND (reference sequence). CDR3 bases: TGTGCCAGTAGTATAGCCAGGGAAAACAATGAGCAGTTCTTC. It translates to CASSIARENNEQFF.

This chain connects TRBV21-1 to TRBJ2-2; TRBD1, the D gene given by the table, was not confirmed from the DNA. TRBV21-1 is reported as a pseudogene. CDR3 length equals 13 residues. The CDR3 DNA sequence: TGTGCCATCACAGGGGAGAGTACCGGGGAGCTGTTTTTT. Translated, it gives CAITGESTGELFF.

The rearrangement joins TRBV4-1 to TRBJ2-5; no reliable D call. The V end lost 2 bases, the J end lost 1 base, and 14 bases lay between the germline ends. Germline CDR1 MGHRA, CDR2 YSYEKL. The CDR3 runs 16 residues. This CDR3 reads CASSQSLWTAQETQYF. In nucleotides, the CDR3 is TGCGCCAGCAGCCAATCACTCTGGACGGCCCAAGAGACCCAGTACTTC.

The chain employs TRBV9 and TRBJ2-2; possibly TRBD1 for D (5 bases). The V gene lost 3 bases and the J gene lost 5 bases, with 14 bases spanning the gap. Germline V gene sequence: CDR1 SGDLS, CDR2 YYNGEE. The CDR3 contains 15 residues. CDR3 bases: TGTGCCAGCAGCGGGGTGCTAGGGGTAACCGGGGAGCTGTTTTTT. Translation: CASSGVLGVTGELFF. The complete variable domain, with remaining parts taken from reference TRBV9 and TRBJ2-2, reads DSGVTQTPKHLITATGQRVTLRCSPRSGDLSVYWYQQSLDQGLQFLIQYYNGEERAKGNILERFSAQQFPDLHSELNLSSLELGDSALYFCASSGVLGVTGELFFGEGSRLTVL.

The rearrangement links TRBV6-5 to TRBJ1-2, with a weak D call TRBD1 (5 bases). Trimming pared 3 bases from V and 8 bases from J, leaving 19 bases between. The CDR3 loop spans 15 amino acids. The germline V gene has CDR1 MNHEY and CDR2 SVGAGI. CDR3 region: CASSYQNLGTGGYTF. The CDR3 nucleotides are TGTGCCAGCAGTTATCAGAATCTCGGGACGGGAGGCTACACCTTC.

The rearrangement links TRBV6-6 to TRBJ2-7; D is uncertain. Germline CDR1 MNHNY, CDR2 SVGAGI (reference sequence). The CDR3 extends over 12 amino acids. V lost 5 bases and J lost 4, with 9 bases in between. The DNA for the CDR3 is TGTGCCAGCAGTGGTAGTGCGTACGAGCAGTACTTC. Translation: CASSGSAYEQYF.

The rearrangement uses TRBV19 and TRBJ1-2, with D hard to call. The germline V and J ends were trimmed by 4 bases and 4 bases, with 13 bases remaining between them. Germline loops: CDR1 LNHDA, CDR2 SQIVND (reference sequence). CDR3 length: 14 residues. Here the CDR3 reads CASSRTPGAYGYTF. The CDR3 nucleotides read TGTGCCAGTAGTAGAACACCGGGAGCCTATGGCTACACCTTC.

J is TRBJ2-6 and V is TRBV18; D not resolved. CDR3 length equals 15 residues. Germline CDR1 is KGHSH and CDR2 is LQKENI. V lost 2 bases, J lost 0 bases, and 5 bases lay in between. The DNA of the CDR3 is TGTGCCAGCTCACCAGGGGTCTCTGGGGCCAACGTCCTGACTTTC. As protein: CASSPGVSGANVLTF. Based on the CDR3 plus reference TRBV18 and TRBJ2-6, the full variable domain is NAGVMQNPRHLVRRRGQEARLRCSPMKGHSHVYWYRQLPEEGLKFMVYLQKENIIDESGMPKERFSAEFPKEGPSILRIQQVVRGDSAAYFCASSPGVSGANVLTFGAGSRLTVL.

The CDR3 DNA sequence: TGTGCCAGCAGGGGCCGGCTGGGAGTGAACACTGAAGCTTTCTTT. Translated: CASRGRLGVNTEAFF. This rearrangement joins TRBV6-5 to TRBJ1-1, with D uncertain. Per the germline V gene, CDR1 is MNHEY and CDR2 is SVGAGI. There are 15 residues in the CDR3. Trimming pared 6 bases from V and 0 bases from J, leaving 14 bases between.